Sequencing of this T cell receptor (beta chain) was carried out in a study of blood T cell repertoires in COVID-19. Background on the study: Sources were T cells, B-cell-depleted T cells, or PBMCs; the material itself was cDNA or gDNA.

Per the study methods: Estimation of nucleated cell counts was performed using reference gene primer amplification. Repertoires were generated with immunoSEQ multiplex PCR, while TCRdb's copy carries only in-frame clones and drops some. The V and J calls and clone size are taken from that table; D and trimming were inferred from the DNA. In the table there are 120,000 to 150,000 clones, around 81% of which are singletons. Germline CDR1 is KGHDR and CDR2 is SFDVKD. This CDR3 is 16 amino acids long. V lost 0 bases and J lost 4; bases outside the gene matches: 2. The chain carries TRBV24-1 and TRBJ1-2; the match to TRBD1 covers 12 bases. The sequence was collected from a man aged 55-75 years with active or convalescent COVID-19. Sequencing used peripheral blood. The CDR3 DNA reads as TGTGCCACCAGTGATTTGGGGACAGGGGGCCGCTATGGCTACACCTTC. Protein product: CATSDLGTGGRYGYTF.